The source of this T cell receptor beta chain is a study of blood T cell repertoires in COVID-19. About the study: PBMCs, B-cell-depleted T cells, or T cells were the source of the cDNA or gDNA that made up the material.

Sequencing was performed with immunoSEQ multiplex PCR; in TCRdb, only in-frame clones are kept and a portion is missing. The sample contains about 200,000 clones, 70% to 85% of which appear only once. The length of the CDR3 is 15 residues. Germline V gives CDR1 WNHNN, CDR2 SYGVQD (reference sequence). Trimming took 4 bases from V and 9 from J, leaving 19 bases between them. Sequencing was done on a sample of peripheral blood. This clonotype was obtained from a human donor in a cohort sampled during active COVID-19. The chain recombines TRBV10-1 with TRBJ2-1, with TRBD2 as a possible D gene (6 bases). CDR3 loop: CASSASRGGITEQFF. The CDR3 nucleotides are TGCGCCAGCAGTGCTTCGCGCGGAGGGATCACTGAGCAGTTCTTC.